Shown below are 16 T cell receptor beta chains from a single sample sequenced in a study of vaccination and CD4 T cells after COVID-19. The treatment: approximately 9-day PBMC culture with coronavirus spike peptide pools or control peptides (ViraFEST assay). Oncomine TCR Beta short-read sequencing was applied to DNA from cultured CD4+ T cells. One entry per CDR3 protein, called by TCRdb with MiXCR from the PCR reads. The sample has more than 15,000 distinct CDR3 sequences; roughly 50% are singletons. These TCRs' antigens remain unknown. The sequences come from cultured CD4+ T cells from blood, collected after SARS-CoV-2 vaccination. All receptors come from a human donor with COVID-19.

This clonotype was observed once. The rearrangement uses TRBV7-8 and TRBJ2-6; D is ambiguous. Germline V CDR1 and CDR2: SGHVS, FQNEAQ. V was shortened by 1 base and J by 0 bases, with 4 bases between the two germline ends. The CDR3 is made up of 15 amino acids. The CDR3 coding sequence is TGTGCCAGCAGCTTAGGTTCCTCTGGGGCCAACGTCCTGACTTTC. This sequence encodes CASSLGSSGANVLTF.

This clonotype was recorded a few times. The CDR3 reads CASTATRTSATDTQYF. The DNA for the CDR3 is TGTGCCAGCACCGCGACCCGGACTAGCGCCACAGATACGCAGTATTTT. J is TRBJ2-3 and V is TRBV7-6; 9 bases are a match to TRBD2. J was trimmed by 2 bases and V by 7 bases; bases with no gene match: 10. The CDR3 runs to 16 residues. Germline CDR1 SGHVS, CDR2 FNYEAQ.

The DNA for the CDR3 is TGCGCCAGCAGTCGAGTAGGGGAGAGCACAGATACGCAGTATTTT. This sequence encodes CASSRVGESTDTQYF. V usage is TRBV5-1 and J usage is TRBJ2-3; TRBD1 or TRBD2 may be the D gene (5 bases each). The CDR3 length is 15 residues. Looked up from germline, CDR1 is SGHRS and CDR2 is YFSETQ. Trimming stripped 5 bases from V and 0 bases from J, with 13 bases between.

The V gene is TRBV12-3 or TRBV12-4, the J gene TRBJ2-5; 7 bases align to TRBD2. Trimming removed 3 bases from V and 6 bases from J; junction bases left unmatched: 7. This CDR3 has 14 amino acids. CDR3 nucleotide sequence: TGTGCCAGCAGTTTTATGTGGGGGGGAAAGACCCAGTACTTC. This gives the protein CASSFMWGGKTQYF.

The chain combines TRBV20-1 with TRBJ1-5; TRBD1 is a possible D gene (6 bases). The germline V gene encodes CDR1 DFQATT and CDR2 SNEGSKA (reference sequence). The CDR3 consists of 14 residues. V was shortened by 3 bases and J by 2 bases, with 11 bases between the two germline ends. The CDR3 loop is CSASLRGGNQPQHF. DNA for the CDR3: TGCAGTGCTAGTCTCAGGGGCGGCAATCAGCCCCAGCATTTT.

V usage is TRBV25-1 and J usage is TRBJ1-1; a possible D gene is TRBD1 (6 bases). The CDR3 spans 18 residues. In germline, CDR1 is MGHDK, CDR2 SYGVNS. Trimming took off 8 bases at V and 1 base at J, with 26 bases between the two ends. CDR3 protein: CASRRGGAEGSPNTEAFF. In DNA form, the CDR3 reads TGTGCCAGCCGAAGGGGGGGGGCGGAAGGTTCTCCGAACACTGAAGCTTTCTTT.

This rearrangement joins TRBV29-1 to TRBJ2-7; no definite D call. Per germline, CDR1 SQVTM and CDR2 ANQGSEA. V was clipped by 4 bases and J by 0 bases, with 10 bases between them. The CDR3 extends over 13 amino acids. CDR3 loop: CSVGSQNSYEQYF. CDR3 DNA: TGCAGCGTTGGTAGTCAGAACTCCTACGAGCAGTACTTC.

The chain carries TRBV7-8 and TRBJ2-1, with D hard to call. Per germline, CDR1 SGHVS and CDR2 FQNEAQ. This CDR3 spans 16 amino acids. With 0 bases removed from V and 0 bases from J, the gap between germline ends came to 9 bases. The CDR3 here is CASSLAPSSSYNEQFF. The DNA for the CDR3 is TGTGCCAGCAGCTTAGCTCCTTCCAGCTCCTACAATGAGCAGTTCTTC.

The chain couples TRBV24-1 to TRBJ1-2, with D possibly being TRBD1 (5 bases). This CDR3 contains 16 residues. The germline CDR1 and CDR2 sequences are KGHDR and SFDVKD. The germline V and J ends were trimmed by 4 bases and 2 bases, with 16 bases remaining between them. This chain's CDR3 is CATSDPSGDGNYGYTF. The CDR3 nucleotides are TGTGCCACCAGTGACCCCAGCGGGGACGGCAACTATGGCTACACCTTC.

This chain's CDR3 is CSARDLSSYNSPLHF. In DNA, the CDR3 is TGCAGTGCTAGAGACTTAAGCTCCTATAATTCACCCCTCCACTTT. The gene calls are TRBV20-1 and TRBJ1-6, with unresolved D. Per the germline V gene, CDR1 is DFQATT and CDR2 is SNEGSKA (reference sequence). The CDR3 has 15 residues. V gave up 0 bases and J gave up 0 bases, with 6 bases separating them.

The V and J genes are TRBV12-5 and TRBJ1-1; D is undetermined. The germline CDR1 and CDR2 sequences are LGHNT and FRNRAP. This CDR3 contains 14 residues. The ends were cut back, 0 bases at V and 7 bases at J, with 12 bases in the middle. The CDR3 DNA reads TGTGCTAGTGGTTTGGTACTATCGACATTTGAAGCTTTCTTT. Translating it yields CASGLVLSTFEAFF.

This clonotype appeared a few times. The chain is built from TRBV7-2 and TRBJ1-5; D remains unclear. Germline V gene data show CDR1 as SGHTA and CDR2 as FQGNSA. This CDR3 contains 15 residues. Deletions cut 1 base from V and 0 bases from J, with 7 bases between. CDR3 DNA: TGTGCCAGCAGCTTAGATGGGTATAGCAATCAGCCCCAGCATTTT. Its translation: CASSLDGYSNQPQHF.

The chain has TRBV5-1 and TRBJ2-7; D unresolved. Germline-derived CDR1 and CDR2 are SGHRS and YFSETQ. The V end was cut by 7 bases, the J end by 0 bases, with 8 bases between. CDR3 length: 12 amino acids. The CDR3, as DNA: TGCGCCAGCGGGCCTAGCTCCTACGAGCAGTACTTC. Translation gives CASGPSSYEQYF.

This chain uses TRBV6-1 with TRBJ2-7; 8 bases line up with TRBD2. V gave up 5 bases and J gave up 2 bases; unmatched junction bases: 2. Looked up from germline, CDR1 is MNHNS and CDR2 is SASEGT. The CDR3 spans 13 residues. Here the CDR3 reads CASSRTSTYEQYF. DNA of the CDR3: TGTGCCAGCAGTCGGACTAGCACCTACGAGCAGTACTTC.

This clonotype has more than one count but fewer than ten. The chain is built from TRBV2 and TRBJ2-7, with D possibly being TRBD1 (6 bases). CDR3 length: 13 residues. Trimming cost V 6 bases and J 5 bases, with 14 bases left between them. Looked up from germline, CDR1 is SNHLY and CDR2 is FYNNEI. CDR3 DNA sequence: TGTGCCAGCAGAGTAGAACAGGGCCACGAGCAGTACTTC. It is translated as CASRVEQGHEQYF.

The V gene is TRBV20-1, the J gene TRBJ2-2; D remains ambiguous. Germline assignment: CDR1 DFQATT and CDR2 SNEGSKA (reference sequence). V was clipped by 0 bases and J by 5 bases, with 7 bases between them. The length of the CDR3 is 13 residues. The chain's CDR3 is CSARDWRTGELFF. CDR3 sequence (DNA): TGCAGTGCTAGAGATTGGCGAACCGGGGAGCTGTTTTTT.